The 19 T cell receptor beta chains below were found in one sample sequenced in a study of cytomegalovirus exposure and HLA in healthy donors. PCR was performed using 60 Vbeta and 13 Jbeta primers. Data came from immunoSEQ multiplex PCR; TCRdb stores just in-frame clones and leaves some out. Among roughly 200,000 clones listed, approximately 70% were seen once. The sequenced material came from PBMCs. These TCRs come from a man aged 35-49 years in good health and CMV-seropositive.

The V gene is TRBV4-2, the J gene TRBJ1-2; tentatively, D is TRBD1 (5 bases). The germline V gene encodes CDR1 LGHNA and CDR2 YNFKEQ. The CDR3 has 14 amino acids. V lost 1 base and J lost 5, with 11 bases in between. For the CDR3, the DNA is TGTGCCAGCAGCCAAGCCGACAGCGATTATGGCTACACCTTC. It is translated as CASSQADSDYGYTF.

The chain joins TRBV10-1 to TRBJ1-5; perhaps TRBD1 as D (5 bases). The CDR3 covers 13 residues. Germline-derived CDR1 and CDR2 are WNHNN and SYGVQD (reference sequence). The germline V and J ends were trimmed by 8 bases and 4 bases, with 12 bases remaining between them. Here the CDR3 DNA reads TGCGCCAGCCTCCCCCGGGGGAATCAGCCCCAGCATTTT. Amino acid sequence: CASLPRGNQPQHF.

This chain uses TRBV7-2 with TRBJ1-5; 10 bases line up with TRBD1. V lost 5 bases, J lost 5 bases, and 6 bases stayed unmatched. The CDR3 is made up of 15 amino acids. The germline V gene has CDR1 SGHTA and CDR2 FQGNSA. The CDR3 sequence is CASSKGGQGDQPQHF. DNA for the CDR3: TGTGCCAGCAGCAAAGGAGGACAGGGGGATCAGCCCCAGCATTTT.

CDR3 DNA sequence: TGTGCCAGCTCACCACGGCCAGGGGACTCCTACGAGCAGTACTTC. This translates into CASSPRPGDSYEQYF. The chain has TRBV18 and TRBJ2-7, with a weak D call TRBD1 (6 bases). With 1 base removed from V and 0 bases from J, the gap between germline ends came to 10 bases. Germline values: CDR1 KGHSH, CDR2 LQKENI. This CDR3 region has 15 residues.

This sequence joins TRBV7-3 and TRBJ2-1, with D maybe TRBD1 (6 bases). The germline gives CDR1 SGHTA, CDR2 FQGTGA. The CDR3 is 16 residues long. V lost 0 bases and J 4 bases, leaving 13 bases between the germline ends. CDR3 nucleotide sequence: TGTGCCAGCAGCTTAACACCGGACAGCCTATACAATGAGCAGTTCTTC. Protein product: CASSLTPDSLYNEQFF. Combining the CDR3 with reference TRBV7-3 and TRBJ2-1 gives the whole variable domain GAGVSQTPSNKVTEKGKYVELRCDPISGHTALYWYRQSLGQGPEFLIYFQGTGAADDSGLPNDRFFAVRPEGSVSTLKIQRTERGDSAVYLCASSLTPDSLYNEQFFGPGTRLTVL.

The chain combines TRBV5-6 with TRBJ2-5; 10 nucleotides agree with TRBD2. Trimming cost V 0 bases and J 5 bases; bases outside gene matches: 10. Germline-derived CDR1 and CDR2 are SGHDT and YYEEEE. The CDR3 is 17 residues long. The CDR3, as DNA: TGTGCCAGCAGCTTGGGACGGGCTAGCGGGGGCAGGGAGACCCAGTACTTC. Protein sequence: CASSLGRASGGRETQYF.

This CDR3 is CASSQTGGPTDTQYF. The DNA for the CDR3 is TGTGCCAGCAGCCAGACAGGGGGCCCCACAGATACGCAGTATTTT. The rearrangement joins TRBV28 to TRBJ2-3; 10 nucleotides align to TRBD1. CDR1 is MDHEN, CDR2 SYDVKM, per germline. The J segment lost 2 bases and the V segment lost 6 bases, leaving 5 bases of the junction unmatched. The CDR3 spans 15 residues.

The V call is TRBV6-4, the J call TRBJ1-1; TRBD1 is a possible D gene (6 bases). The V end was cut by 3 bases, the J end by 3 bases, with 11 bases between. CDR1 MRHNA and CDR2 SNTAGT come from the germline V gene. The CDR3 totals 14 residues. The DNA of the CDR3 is TGTGCCAGCAGTGAAGGGGGGGCCTACACTGAAGCTTTCTTT. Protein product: CASSEGGAYTEAFF.

The CDR3 DNA follows: TGTGCCAGCAGCTTAGATCACTGGGAGTGGGAGCAGTACTTC. Encoded protein: CASSLDHWEWEQYF. This chain connects TRBV11-2 to TRBJ2-7, with a possible D match to TRBD2 (5 bases). This CDR3 has 14 amino acids. Germline-derived CDR1 and CDR2 are SGHAT and FQNNGV. Trimming took 0 bases from V and 7 from J, leaving 13 bases between them. The full variable domain, its missing parts supplied by reference TRBV11-2 and TRBJ2-7, is EAGVAQSPRYKIIEKRQSVAFWCNPISGHATLYWYQQILGQGPKLLIQFQNNGVVDDSQLPKDRFSAERLKGVDSTLKIQPAKLEDSAVYLCASSLDHWEWEQYFGPGTRLTVT.

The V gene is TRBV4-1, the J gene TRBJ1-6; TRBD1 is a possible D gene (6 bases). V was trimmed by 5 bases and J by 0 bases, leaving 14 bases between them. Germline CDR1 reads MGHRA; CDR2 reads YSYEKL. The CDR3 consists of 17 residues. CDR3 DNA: TGCGCCAGCAGCGAACAGGGACGGAGCTCCTATAATTCACCCCTCCACTTT. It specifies CASSEQGRSSYNSPLHF.

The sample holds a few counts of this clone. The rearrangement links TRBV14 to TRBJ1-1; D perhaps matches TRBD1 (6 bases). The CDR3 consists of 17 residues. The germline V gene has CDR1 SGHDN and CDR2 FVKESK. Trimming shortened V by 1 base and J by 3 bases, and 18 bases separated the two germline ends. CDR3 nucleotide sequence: TGTGCCAGCAGCCAAGTTGGGGGCGCGATGAGTGACACTGAAGCTTTCTTT. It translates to CASSQVGGAMSDTEAFF.

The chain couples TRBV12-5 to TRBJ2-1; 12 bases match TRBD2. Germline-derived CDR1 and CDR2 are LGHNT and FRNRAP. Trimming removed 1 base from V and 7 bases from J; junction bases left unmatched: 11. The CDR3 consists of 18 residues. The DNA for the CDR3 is TGTGCTAGTGGTTTGGCCCCCATGACTAGCGGGGGATGGAATGAGCAGTTCTTC. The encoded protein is CASGLAPMTSGGWNEQFF.

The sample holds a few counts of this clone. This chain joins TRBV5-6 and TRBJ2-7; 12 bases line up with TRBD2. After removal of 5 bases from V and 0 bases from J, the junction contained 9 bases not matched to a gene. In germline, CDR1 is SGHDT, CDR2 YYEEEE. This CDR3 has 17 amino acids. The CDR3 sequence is CASSSRTSGDYSYEQYF. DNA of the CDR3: TGTGCCAGCAGTTCCAGGACTAGCGGGGATTACTCCTACGAGCAGTACTTC.

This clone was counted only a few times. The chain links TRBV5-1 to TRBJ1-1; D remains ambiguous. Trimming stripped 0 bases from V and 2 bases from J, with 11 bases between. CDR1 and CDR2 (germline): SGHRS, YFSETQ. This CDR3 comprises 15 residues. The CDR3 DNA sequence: TGCGCCAGCAGCTTGGCACAGTCGACCAACACTGAAGCTTTCTTT. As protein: CASSLAQSTNTEAFF.

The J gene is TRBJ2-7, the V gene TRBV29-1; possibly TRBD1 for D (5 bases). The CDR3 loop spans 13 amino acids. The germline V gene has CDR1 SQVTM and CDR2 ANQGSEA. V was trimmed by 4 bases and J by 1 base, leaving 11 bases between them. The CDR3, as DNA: TGCAGCGTTGTTACAGGCGATTCCTACGAGCAGTACTTC. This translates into CSVVTGDSYEQYF.

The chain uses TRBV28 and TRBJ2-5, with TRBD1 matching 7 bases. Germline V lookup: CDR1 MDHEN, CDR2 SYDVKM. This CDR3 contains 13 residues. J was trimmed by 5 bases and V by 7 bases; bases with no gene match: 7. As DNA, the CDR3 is TGTGCCAGCACTAGACAGGGAGAGGAGACCCAGTACTTC. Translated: CASTRQGEETQYF. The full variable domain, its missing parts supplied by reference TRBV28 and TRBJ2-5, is DVKVTQSSRYLVKRTGEKVFLECVQDMDHENMFWYRQDPGLGLRLIYFSYDVKMKEKGDIPEGYSVSREKKERFSLILESASTNQTSMYLCASTRQGEETQYFGPGTRLLVL.

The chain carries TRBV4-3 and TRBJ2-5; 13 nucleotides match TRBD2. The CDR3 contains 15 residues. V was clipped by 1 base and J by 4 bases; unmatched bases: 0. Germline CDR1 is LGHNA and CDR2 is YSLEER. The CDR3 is CASSQGTSGGETQYF. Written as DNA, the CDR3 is TGCGCCAGCAGCCAAGGGACTAGCGGGGGAGAGACCCAGTACTTC.

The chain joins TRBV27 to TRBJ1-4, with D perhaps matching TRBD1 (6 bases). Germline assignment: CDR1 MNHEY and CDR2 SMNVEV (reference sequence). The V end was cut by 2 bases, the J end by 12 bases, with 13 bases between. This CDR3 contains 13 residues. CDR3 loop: CASSLDGDTELFF. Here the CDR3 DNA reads TGTGCCAGCAGTTTAGATGGGGACACAGAACTGTTTTTT.

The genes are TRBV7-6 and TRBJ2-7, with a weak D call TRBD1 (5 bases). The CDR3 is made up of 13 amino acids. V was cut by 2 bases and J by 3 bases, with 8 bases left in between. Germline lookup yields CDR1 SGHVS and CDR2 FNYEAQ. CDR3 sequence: CASSLRQNYEQYF. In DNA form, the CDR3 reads TGTGCCAGCAGCTTACGACAGAACTACGAGCAGTACTTC.